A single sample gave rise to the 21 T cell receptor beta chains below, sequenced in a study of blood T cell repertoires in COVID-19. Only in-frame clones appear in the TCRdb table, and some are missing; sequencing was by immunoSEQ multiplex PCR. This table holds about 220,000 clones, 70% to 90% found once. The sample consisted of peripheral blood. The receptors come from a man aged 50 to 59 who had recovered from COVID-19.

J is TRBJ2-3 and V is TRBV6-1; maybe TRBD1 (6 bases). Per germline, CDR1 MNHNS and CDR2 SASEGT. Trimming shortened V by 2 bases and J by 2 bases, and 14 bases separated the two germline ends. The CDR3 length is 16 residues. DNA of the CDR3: TGTGCCAGCAGTGAACAGGGAGTGGGGGCCACAGATACGCAGTATTTT. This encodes CASSEQGVGATDTQYF.

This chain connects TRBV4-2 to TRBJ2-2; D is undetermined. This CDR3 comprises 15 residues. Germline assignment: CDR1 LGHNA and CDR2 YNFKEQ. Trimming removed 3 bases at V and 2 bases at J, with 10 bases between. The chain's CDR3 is CASSQAAPNTGELFF. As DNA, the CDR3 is TGTGCCAGCAGCCAGGCGGCACCCAACACCGGGGAGCTGTTTTTT.

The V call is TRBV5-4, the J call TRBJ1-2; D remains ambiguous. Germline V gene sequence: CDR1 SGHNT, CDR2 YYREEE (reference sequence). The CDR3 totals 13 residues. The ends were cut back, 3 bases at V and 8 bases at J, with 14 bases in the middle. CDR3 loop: CASSSPRQVGYTF. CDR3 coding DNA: TGTGCCAGCAGCTCCCCGCGTCAGGTGGGCTACACCTTC.

The CDR3 region is CASSLPGSYNSPLHF. In nucleotides, the CDR3 is TGTGCCAGCAGTTTACCAGGGTCCTATAATTCACCCCTCCACTTT. The chain recombines TRBV6-5 with TRBJ1-6, with D possibly matching TRBD1 (5 bases). Deletions cut 4 bases from V and 1 base from J, with 8 bases between. Looked up from germline, CDR1 is MNHEY and CDR2 is SVGAGI. The CDR3 sequence is 15 residues long.

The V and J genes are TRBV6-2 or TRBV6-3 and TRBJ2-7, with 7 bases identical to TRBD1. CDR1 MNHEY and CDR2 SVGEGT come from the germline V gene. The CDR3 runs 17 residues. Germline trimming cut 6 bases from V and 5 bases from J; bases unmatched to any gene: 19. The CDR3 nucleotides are TGTGCCAGCAGCTTACTCCCGGGACAGTTGATCCGCAACGAGCAGTACTTC. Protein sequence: CASSLLPGQLIRNEQYF.

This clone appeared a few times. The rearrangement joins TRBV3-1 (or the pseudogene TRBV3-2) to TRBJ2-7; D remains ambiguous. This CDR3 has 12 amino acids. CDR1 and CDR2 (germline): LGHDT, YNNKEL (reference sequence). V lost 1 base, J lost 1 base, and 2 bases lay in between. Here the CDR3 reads CASSQVSYEQYF. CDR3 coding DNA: TGTGCCAGCAGCCAAGTATCCTACGAGCAGTACTTC.

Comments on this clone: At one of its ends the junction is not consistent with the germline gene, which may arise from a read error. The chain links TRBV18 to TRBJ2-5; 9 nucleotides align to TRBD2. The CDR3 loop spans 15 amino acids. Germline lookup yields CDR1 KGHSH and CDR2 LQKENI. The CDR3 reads CASSPPTQREESQYF. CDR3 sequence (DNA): TGTGCCAGCTCACCGCCCACCCAGCGGGAGGAGAGCCAGTACTTC.

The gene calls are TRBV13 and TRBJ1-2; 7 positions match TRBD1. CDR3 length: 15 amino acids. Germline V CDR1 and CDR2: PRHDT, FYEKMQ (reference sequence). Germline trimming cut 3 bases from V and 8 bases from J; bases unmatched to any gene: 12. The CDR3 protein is CASSFAIQGSKGYTF. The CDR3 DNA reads TGTGCCAGCAGCTTCGCTATACAGGGGAGTAAGGGCTACACCTTC.

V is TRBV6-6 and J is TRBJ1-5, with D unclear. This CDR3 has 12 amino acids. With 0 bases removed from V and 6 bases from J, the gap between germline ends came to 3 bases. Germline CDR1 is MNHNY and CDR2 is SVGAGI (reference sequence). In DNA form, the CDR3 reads TGTGCCAGCAGTTACTCGAGTCAGCCCCAGCATTTT. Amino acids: CASSYSSQPQHF.

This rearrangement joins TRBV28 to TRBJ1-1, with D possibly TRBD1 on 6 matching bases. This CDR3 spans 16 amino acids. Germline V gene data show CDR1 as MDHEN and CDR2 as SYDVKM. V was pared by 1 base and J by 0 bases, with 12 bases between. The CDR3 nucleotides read TGTGCCAGCAGTTTATTCGCAGGGGACATGAACACTGAAGCTTTCTTT. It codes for CASSLFAGDMNTEAFF.

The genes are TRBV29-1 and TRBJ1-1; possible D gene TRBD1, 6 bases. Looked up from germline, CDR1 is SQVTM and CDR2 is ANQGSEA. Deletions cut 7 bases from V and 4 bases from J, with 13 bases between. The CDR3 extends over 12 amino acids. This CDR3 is CSAFKGGTEAFF. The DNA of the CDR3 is TGCAGCGCCTTTAAAGGGGGCACTGAAGCTTTCTTT. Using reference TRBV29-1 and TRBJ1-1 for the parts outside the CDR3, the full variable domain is SAVISQKPSRDICQRGTSLTIQCQVDSQVTMMFWYRQQPGQSLTLIATANQGSEATYESGFVIDKFPISRPNLTFSTLTVSNMSPEDSSIYLCSAFKGGTEAFFGQGTRLTVV.

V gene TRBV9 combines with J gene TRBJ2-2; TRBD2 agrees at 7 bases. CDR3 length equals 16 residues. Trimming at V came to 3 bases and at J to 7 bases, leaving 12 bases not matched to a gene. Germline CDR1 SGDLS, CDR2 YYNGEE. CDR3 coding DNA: TGTGCCAGCAGCGCTTTCGAGGGAGGGCCTCACGGGGAGCTGTTTTTT. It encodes CASSAFEGGPHGELFF.

CDR3 residues: CASSPRQGSNEKLFF. The CDR3 DNA sequence: TGTGCCAGTAGTCCTCGACAGGGCAGTAATGAAAAACTGTTTTTT. This chain joins TRBV19 and TRBJ1-4; 7 bases are shared with TRBD1. The J segment lost 4 bases and the V segment lost 5 bases, leaving 7 bases of the junction unmatched. CDR1 is LNHDA, CDR2 SQIVND, per germline (reference sequence). The CDR3 is 15 amino acids.

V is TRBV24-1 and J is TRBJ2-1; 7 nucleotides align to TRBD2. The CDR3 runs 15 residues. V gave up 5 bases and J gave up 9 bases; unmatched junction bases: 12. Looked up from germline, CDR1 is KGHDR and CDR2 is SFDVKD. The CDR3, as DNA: TGTGCCACCAGTGTTGGGCAAGCGGGATCCGCTGAGCAGTTCTTC. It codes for CATSVGQAGSAEQFF.

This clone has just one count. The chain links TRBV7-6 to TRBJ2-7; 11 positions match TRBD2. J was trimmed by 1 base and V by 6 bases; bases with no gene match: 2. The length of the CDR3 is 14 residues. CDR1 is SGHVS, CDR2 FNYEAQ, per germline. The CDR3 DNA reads TGTGCCAGCAGTCTAGCGGGAGGTTCCTACGAGCAGTACTTC. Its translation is CASSLAGGSYEQYF.

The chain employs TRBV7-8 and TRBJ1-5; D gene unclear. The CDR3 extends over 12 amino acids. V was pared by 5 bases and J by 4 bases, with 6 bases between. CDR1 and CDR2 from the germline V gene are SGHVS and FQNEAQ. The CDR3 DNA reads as TGTGCCAGCAGCAAGCCAAATCAGCCCCAGCATTTT. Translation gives CASSKPNQPQHF. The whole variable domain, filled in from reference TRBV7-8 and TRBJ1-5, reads GAGVSQSPRYKVAKRGQDVALRCDPISGHVSLFWYQQALGQGPEFLTYFQNEAQLDKSGLPSDRFFAERPEGSVSTLKIQRTQQEDSAVYLCASSKPNQPQHFGDGTRLSIL.

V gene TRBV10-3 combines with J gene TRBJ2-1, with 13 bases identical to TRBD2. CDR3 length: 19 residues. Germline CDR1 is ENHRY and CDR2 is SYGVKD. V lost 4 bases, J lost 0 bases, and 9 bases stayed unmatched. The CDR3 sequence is CAISGPGTSGASSYNEQFF. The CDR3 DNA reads TGTGCCATCAGTGGGCCCGGGACTAGCGGGGCGAGCTCCTACAATGAGCAGTTCTTC.

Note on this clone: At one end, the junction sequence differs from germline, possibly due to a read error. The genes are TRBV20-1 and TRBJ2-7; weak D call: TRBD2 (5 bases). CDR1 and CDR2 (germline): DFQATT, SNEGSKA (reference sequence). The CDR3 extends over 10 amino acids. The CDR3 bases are TGCAGTGCTAGGGAGGAATCTGGGTTTTTC. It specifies CSAREESGFF.

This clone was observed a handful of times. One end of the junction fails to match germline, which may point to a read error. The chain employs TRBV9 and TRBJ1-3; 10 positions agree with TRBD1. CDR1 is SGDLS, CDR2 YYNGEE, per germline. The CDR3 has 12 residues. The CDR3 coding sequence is TGTGCCAGCAGCTTAGGGACAGGGGTCATGGATTTT. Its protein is CASSLGTGVMDF.

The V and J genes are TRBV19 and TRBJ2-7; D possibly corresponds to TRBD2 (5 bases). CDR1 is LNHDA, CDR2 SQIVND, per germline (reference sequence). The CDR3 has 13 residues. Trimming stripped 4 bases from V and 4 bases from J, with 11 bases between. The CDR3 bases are TGTGCCAGTAGTACTTTAGGAGGTTACGAGCAGTACTTC. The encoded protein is CASSTLGGYEQYF.

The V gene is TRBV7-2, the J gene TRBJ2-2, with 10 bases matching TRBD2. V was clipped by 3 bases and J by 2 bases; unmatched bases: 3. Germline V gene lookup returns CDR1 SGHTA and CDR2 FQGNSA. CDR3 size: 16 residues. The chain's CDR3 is CASSFSGRLNTGELFF. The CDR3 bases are TGTGCCAGCAGCTTTAGCGGGAGGCTAAACACCGGGGAGCTGTTTTTT.